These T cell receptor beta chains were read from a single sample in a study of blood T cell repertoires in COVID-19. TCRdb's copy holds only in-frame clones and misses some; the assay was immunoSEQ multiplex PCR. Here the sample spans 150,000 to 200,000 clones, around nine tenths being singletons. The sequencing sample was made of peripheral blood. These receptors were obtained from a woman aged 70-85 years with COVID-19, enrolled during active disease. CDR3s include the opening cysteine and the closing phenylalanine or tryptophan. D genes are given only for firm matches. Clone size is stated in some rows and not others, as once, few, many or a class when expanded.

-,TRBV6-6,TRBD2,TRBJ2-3,CASKYGTSLLDTQYF,TGTGCCAGCAAATACGGGACTAGTCTCCTAGATACGCAGTATTTT
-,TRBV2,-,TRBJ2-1,CASSIITGNEQFF,TGTGCCAGCTCAATCATTACAGGTAATGAGCAGTTCTTC
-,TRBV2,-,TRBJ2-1,CASSGIAVSYNEQFF,TGTGCCAGCAGTGGTATAGCGGTCTCCTACAATGAGCAGTTCTTC
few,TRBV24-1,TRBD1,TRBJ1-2,CATSHGQGSGYTF,TGTGCCACCAGCCACGGACAGGGGAGTGGCTACACCTTC
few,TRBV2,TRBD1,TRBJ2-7,CASSTGDRLQQYF,TGTGCCAGCAGCACCGGGGACAGGCTGCAGCAGTACTTC
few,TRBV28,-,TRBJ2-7,CASSFRRGLRGYEQYF,TGTGCCAGCAGTTTTAGGAGGGGGCTCAGGGGCTACGAGCAGTACTTC
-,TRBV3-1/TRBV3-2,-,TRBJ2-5,CASSPRGGGETQYF,TGTGCCAGCAGCCCTAGGGGGGGCGGAGAGACCCAGTACTTC
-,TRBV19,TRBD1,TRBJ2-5,CASATGAFQETQYF,TGTGCCAGTGCCACAGGGGCTTTCCAAGAGACCCAGTACTTC
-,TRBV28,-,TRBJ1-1,CASSFREDTEAFF,TGTGCCAGCAGTTTCCGGGAGGACACTGAAGCTTTCTTT
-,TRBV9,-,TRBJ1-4,CASKGAGEKLFF,TGTGCCAGCAAAGGGGCTGGTGAAAAACTGTTTTTT
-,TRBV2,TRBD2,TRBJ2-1,CASSGGRALNEQFF,TGTGCCAGCAGTGGCGGGAGGGCCCTCAATGAGCAGTTCTTC
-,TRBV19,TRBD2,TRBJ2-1,CASSPSGTYDEQFF,TGTGCCAGTAGTCCTAGCGGGACCTACGATGAGCAGTTCTTC
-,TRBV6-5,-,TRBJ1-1,CASSWGGGMGAEAFF,TGTGCCAGCAGTTGGGGAGGGGGGATGGGGGCTGAAGCTTTCTTT
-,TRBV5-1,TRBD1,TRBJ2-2,CASSLRDRVLAGELFF,TGCGCCAGCAGCTTGCGGGACAGAGTTCTCGCCGGGGAGCTGTTTTTT
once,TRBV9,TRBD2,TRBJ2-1,CASSVGSGIYNEQFF,TGTGCCAGCAGCGTAGGGAGCGGGATCTACAATGAGCAGTTCTTC
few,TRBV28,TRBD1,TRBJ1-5,CASSLFSGGSNQPQHF,TGTGCCAGCAGTTTATTTTCAGGGGGCAGCAATCAGCCCCAGCATTTT
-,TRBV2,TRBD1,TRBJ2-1,CASSAESGTGEQFF,TGTGCCAGCAGTGCGGAGTCAGGGACAGGAGAGCAGTTCTTC
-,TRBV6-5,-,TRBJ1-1,CASRRQTMNTEAFF,TGTGCCAGCAGAAGACAGACAATGAACACTGAAGCTTTCTTT
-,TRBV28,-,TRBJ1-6,CASSFFVGQSGSPLHF,TGTGCCAGCAGTTTCTTCGTCGGTCAATCGGGTTCACCCCTCCACTTT
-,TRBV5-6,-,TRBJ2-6,CASSPLRAGANVLTF,TGTGCCAGCAGCCCACTCAGGGCTGGGGCCAACGTCCTGACTTTC
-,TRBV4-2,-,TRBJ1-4,CASSQEGGNEKLFF,TGTGCCAGCAGCCAAGAGGGGGGGAACGAAAAACTGTTTTTT
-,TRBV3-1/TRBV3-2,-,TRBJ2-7,CASSQWSRQSYEQYF,TGTGCCAGCAGCCAGTGGAGCCGCCAATCCTACGAGCAGTACTTC
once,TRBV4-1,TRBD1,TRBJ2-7,CASSNGQGDLHEQYF,TGCGCCAGCAGCAATGGACAGGGGGATCTTCACGAGCAGTACTTC
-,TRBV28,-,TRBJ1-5,CASSSVNQPQHF,TGTGCCAGCAGTTCGGTAAATCAGCCCCAGCATTTT
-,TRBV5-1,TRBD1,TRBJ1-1,CASSLGQGALGDTEAFF,TGCGCCAGCAGCTTGGGACAGGGGGCATTGGGAGACACTGAAGCTTTCTTT
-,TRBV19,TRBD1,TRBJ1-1,CASNTGTEKGTTEAFF,TGTGCCAGTAATACCGGGACAGAAAAAGGGACCACTGAAGCTTTCTTT
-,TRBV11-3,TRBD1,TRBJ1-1,CASNSRGWNTEAFF,TGTGCCAGCAACTCCAGGGGGTGGAACACTGAAGCTTTCTTT
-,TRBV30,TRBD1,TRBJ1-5,CAWSGQGGLPQHF,TGTGCCTGGAGTGGACAGGGGGGGTTGCCCCAGCATTTT
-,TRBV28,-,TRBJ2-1,CASSFWLIKTYNEQFF,TGTGCCAGCAGTTTCTGGCTCATTAAAACATACAATGAGCAGTTCTTC
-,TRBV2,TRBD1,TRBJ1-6,CASRGNRGSYNSPLHF,TGTGCCAGCAGGGGTAACAGGGGCTCCTATAATTCACCCCTCCACTTT
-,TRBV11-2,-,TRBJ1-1,CASSFNMNTEAFF,TGTGCCAGCAGCTTTAACATGAACACTGAAGCTTTCTTT
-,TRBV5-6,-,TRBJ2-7,CASSPMFGGKISYEQYF,TGTGCCAGCAGCCCCATGTTTGGCGGGAAAATATCCTACGAGCAGTACTTC
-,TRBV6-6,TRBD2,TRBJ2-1,CASSPRTSLNEQFF,TGTGCCAGCAGCCCAAGGACTAGTCTTAATGAGCAGTTCTTC
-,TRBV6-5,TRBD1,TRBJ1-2,CASSKNRGANYGYTF,TGTGCCAGCAGTAAGAACAGGGGAGCTAACTATGGCTACACCTTC
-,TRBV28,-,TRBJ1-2,CASTSGIARGYTF,TGTGCCAGCACGTCAGGGATCGCGAGGGGCTACACCTTC
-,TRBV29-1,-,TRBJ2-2,CSVEGQGSTGELFF,TGCAGCGTTGAGGGACAAGGAAGCACCGGGGAGCTGTTTTTT
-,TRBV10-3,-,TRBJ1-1,CAISVDIQATEAFF,TGTGCCATCAGTGTAGACATCCAGGCCACTGAAGCTTTCTTT
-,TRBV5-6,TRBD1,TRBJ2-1,CASSSQTGKGEQFF,TGTGCCAGCAGCTCCCAGACAGGGAAAGGTGAGCAGTTCTTC
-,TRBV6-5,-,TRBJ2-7,CASSYSRPEHSYEQYF,TGTGCCAGCAGTTACTCGAGGCCAGAGCATTCTTACGAGCAGTACTTC
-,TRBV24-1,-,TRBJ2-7,CATSDLRGYEQYF,TGTGCCACCAGTGATTTGCGAGGGTACGAGCAGTACTTC
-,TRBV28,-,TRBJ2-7,CASSLSPYRRGTQYF,TGTGCCAGCAGTTTAAGCCCTTACCGAAGGGGGACGCAGTACTTC
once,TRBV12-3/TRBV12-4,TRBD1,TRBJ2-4,CASKQGADIQYF,TGTGCCAGCAAACAGGGGGCGGACATTCAGTACTTC
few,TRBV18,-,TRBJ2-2,CASSPRGMGTGELFF,TGTGCCAGCTCACCACGGGGCATGGGGACCGGGGAGCTGTTTTTT
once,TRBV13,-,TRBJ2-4,CASSLAGQAKNIQYF,TGTGCCAGCAGCTTAGCGGGACAAGCCAAAAACATTCAGTACTTC
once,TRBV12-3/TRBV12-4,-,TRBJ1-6,CASSLALGSPLHF,TGTGCCAGCAGTTTAGCTCTCGGTTCACCCCTCCACTTT
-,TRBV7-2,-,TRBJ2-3,CASSPKRTTDTQYF,TGTGCCAGCAGCCCAAAGCGGACCACAGATACGCAGTATTTT
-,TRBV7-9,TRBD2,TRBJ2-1,CASTLGGTSGSEGYNEQFF,TGTGCCAGCACCCTAGGGGGGACTAGCGGGAGTGAGGGATACAATGAGCAGTTCTTC
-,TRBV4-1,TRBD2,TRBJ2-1,CASSPRGDGLVLYNEQFF,TGCGCCAGCAGCCCTAGGGGTGACGGACTAGTCCTCTACAATGAGCAGTTCTTC
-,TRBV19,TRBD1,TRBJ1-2,CASRSTGEGYTF,TGTGCCAGTAGGTCGACAGGGGAAGGCTACACCTTC
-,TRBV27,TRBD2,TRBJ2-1,CASSLLPGTSGLSYNEQFF,TGTGCCAGCAGCCTCTTACCGGGGACTAGCGGGCTCTCCTACAATGAGCAGTTCTTC
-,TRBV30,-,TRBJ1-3,CAWTRQGNTIYF,TGTGCCTGGACCCGACAGGGAAACACCATATATTTT
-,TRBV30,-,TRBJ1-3,CAWSTTWGAGNTIYF,TGTGCCTGGAGTACGACTTGGGGGGCTGGAAACACCATATATTTT
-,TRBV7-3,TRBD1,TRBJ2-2,CASSLTGGAGTGELFF,TGTGCCAGCAGCTTGACAGGGGGCGCCGGCACCGGGGAGCTGTTTTTT